A single sample gave rise to the 22 T cell receptor beta chains below, sequenced in a study of cytomegalovirus exposure and HLA in healthy donors. Researchers ran the PCR with 60 Vbeta and 13 Jbeta primers. Assay used: immunoSEQ multiplex PCR; TCRdb lists only in-frame clones, some missing. Of 130,000 to 150,000 clones listed, about 85% are singletons. Sequencing was done on a sample of PBMCs. The receptors shown here come from a female donor in good health and CMV-seronegative.

V usage is TRBV10-3 and J usage is TRBJ1-1; 11 bases agree with TRBD1. Germline V gene sequence: CDR1 ENHRY, CDR2 SYGVKD. This CDR3 region has 18 residues. Losses at the gene ends were 10 bases for V and 1 base for J; bases not matched to a gene: 17. For the CDR3, the DNA is TGTGCCACGGCCGCCGCAAGGGACAGGGGGGGAAGGAACACTGAAGCTTTCTTT. As protein: CATAAARDRGGRNTEAFF.

CDR3 residues: CASSASLSSYNEQFF. The CDR3 DNA reads TGTGCCAGCAGTGCGAGCCTGAGCTCCTACAATGAGCAGTTCTTC. The rearrangement uses TRBV2 and TRBJ2-1; D gene unclear. Trimming removed 4 bases from V and 0 bases from J, with 10 bases in between. Germline loops: CDR1 SNHLY, CDR2 FYNNEI. The CDR3 sequence is 15 residues long.

In this sample, this clone turned up once. The V and J genes are TRBV28 and TRBJ1-4, with D unresolved. Germline CDR1 and CDR2: MDHEN and SYDVKM. Trimming pared 6 bases from V and 0 bases from J, leaving 11 bases between. The CDR3 is made up of 15 amino acids. Here the CDR3 DNA reads TGTGCCAGCAGCTCGAGGTCAGCAACTAATGAAAAACTGTTTTTT. Translating gives CASSSRSATNEKLFF.

The chain employs TRBV19 and TRBJ2-5, with D possibly TRBD2 on 6 matching bases. This CDR3 region has 13 residues. The ends were cut back, 3 bases at V and 4 bases at J, with 9 bases in the middle. Germline CDR1 is LNHDA and CDR2 is SQIVND (reference sequence). The CDR3 region has the DNA TGTGCCAGTAGTATCGGGGGATTAGAGACCCAGTACTTC. Amino acids: CASSIGGLETQYF. The whole variable domain, remainder taken from reference TRBV19 and TRBJ2-5, is DGGITQSPKYLFRKEGQNVTLSCEQNLNHDAMYWYRQDPGQGLRLIYYSQIVNDFQKGDIAEGYSVSREKKESFPLTVTSAQKNPTAFYLCASSIGGLETQYFGPGTRLLVL.

This chain joins TRBV7-8 and TRBJ2-7; 7 bases map to TRBD1. Germline V gene data show CDR1 as SGHVS and CDR2 as FQNEAQ. The CDR3 runs to 16 residues. The trim removed 4 bases at V and 2 bases at J, leaving 11 bases unmatched. The CDR3 sequence: CASSSRRQGSPYEQYF. The CDR3, as DNA: TGTGCCAGCAGCTCTCGGAGACAGGGTTCTCCCTACGAGCAGTACTTC.

J is TRBJ2-3 and V is TRBV29-1, with D perhaps TRBD2 (8 bases). This CDR3 spans 13 amino acids. Germline CDR1 SQVTM, CDR2 ANQGSEA. DNA of the CDR3: TGCGCCGGGAGGGGGCCTATCACAGATACGCAGTATTTT. Its translation is CAGRGPITDTQYF.

The chain links TRBV9 to TRBJ2-7; D unresolved. This CDR3 spans 14 amino acids. V was trimmed by 0 bases and J by 7 bases, leaving 14 bases between them. CDR1 and CDR2 (germline): SGDLS, YYNGEE. CDR3 loop: CASSVVPGPFEQYF. CDR3 coding DNA: TGTGCCAGCAGCGTAGTTCCCGGTCCGTTTGAGCAGTACTTC.

The chain employs TRBV5-4 and TRBJ2-3; the match to TRBD2 covers 7 bases. Germline CDR1 is SGHNT and CDR2 is YYREEE (reference sequence). Unmatched junction bases numbered 8, after V lost 4 bases and J lost 6 bases. The CDR3 has 14 residues. The CDR3, as DNA: TGTGCCAGCAGCAGCGGGACTCGGGAGGATACGCAGTATTTT. Its translation is CASSSGTREDTQYF.

V usage is TRBV13 and J usage is TRBJ2-1, with D maybe TRBD1 (6 bases). The CDR3 runs 14 residues. The V gene lost 1 base and the J gene lost 5 bases, with 9 bases spanning the gap. Germline lookup yields CDR1 PRHDT and CDR2 FYEKMQ (reference sequence). CDR3 DNA sequence: TGTGCCAGCAGCTTAGTAAGGGGGAACAATGAGCAGTTCTTC. It codes for CASSLVRGNNEQFF. The full variable domain, completed using reference TRBV13 and TRBJ2-1, is AAGVIQSPRHLIKEKRETATLKCYPIPRHDTVYWYQQGPGQDPQFLISFYEKMQSDKGSIPDRFSAQQFSDYHSELNMSSLELGDSALYFCASSLVRGNNEQFFGPGTRLTVL.

The V gene is TRBV28, the J gene TRBJ1-1, with 7 nucleotides matching TRBD1. With V trimmed by 6 bases and J by 1 base, 14 bases remained unmatched. The CDR3 has 17 amino acids. Looked up from germline, CDR1 is MDHEN and CDR2 is SYDVKM. Here the CDR3 DNA reads TGTGCCAGCAGCTTCTTTAGGGGGCGTAACGAGAACACTGAAGCTTTCTTT. The encoded protein is CASSFFRGRNENTEAFF.

For the CDR3, the DNA is TGCAGCGTTGCCCGGACAGGAGATAGCAATCAGCCCCAGCATTTT. Its protein is CSVARTGDSNQPQHF. V usage is TRBV29-1 and J usage is TRBJ1-5; 7 bases fit TRBD1. Germline V gene lookup returns CDR1 SQVTM and CDR2 ANQGSEA. V lost 4 bases and J lost 0; bases outside the gene matches: 6. CDR3 length: 15 residues. The full variable domain, its missing parts supplied by reference TRBV29-1 and TRBJ1-5, is SAVISQKPSRDICQRGTSLTIQCQVDSQVTMMFWYRQQPGQSLTLIATANQGSEATYESGFVIDKFPISRPNLTFSTLTVSNMSPEDSSIYLCSVARTGDSNQPQHFGDGTRLSIL.

The V and J genes are TRBV4-3 and TRBJ2-1; 7 nucleotides agree with TRBD2. Trimming took 1 base from V and 4 from J; bases not matched to a gene: 7. This CDR3 region has 16 residues. Germline CDR1 LGHNA, CDR2 YSLEER. The CDR3 coding sequence is TGCGCCAGCAGCCAAGGGGCTAGCGGCCCTTACAATGAGCAGTTCTTC. It is translated as CASSQGASGPYNEQFF.

With regard to this clone: Other nucleotide sequences in the sample specify the same CDR3. The chain joins TRBV9 to TRBJ2-2; 8 bases map to TRBD2. The CDR3 has 14 residues. The germline V gene has CDR1 SGDLS and CDR2 YYNGEE. V was pared by 0 bases and J by 5 bases, with 0 bases of the junction left unmatched. DNA of the CDR3: TGTGCCAGCAGCGTAGGCGGGAGGACCGGGGAGCTGTTTTTT. Translation: CASSVGGRTGELFF.

The chain is built from TRBV6-6 and TRBJ1-1; maybe TRBD1 (5 bases). V dropped 2 bases and J dropped 7 bases, with 11 bases sitting between them. The germline CDR1 and CDR2 sequences are MNHNY and SVGAGI (reference sequence). The CDR3 consists of 13 residues. Here the CDR3 DNA reads TGTGCCAGCAGTTACGGGGGGGACGATGAAGCTTTCTTT. Translation gives CASSYGGDDEAFF.

The rearrangement uses TRBV27 and TRBJ2-5; perhaps TRBD2 as D (5 bases). The CDR3 has 13 residues. CDR1 is MNHEY and CDR2 is SMNVEV in the germline V gene (reference sequence). V lost 3 bases and J lost 5, with 10 bases in between. CDR3 sequence reads: CASSFRERETQYF. CDR3 nucleotides: TGTGCCAGCAGTTTTCGGGAAAGGGAGACCCAGTACTTC.

This clone was seen more than once but under ten times. V and J are TRBV5-1 and TRBJ1-1; D gene ambiguous. Trimming removed 5 bases at V and 1 base at J, with 3 bases between. The CDR3 extends over 11 amino acids. Germline values: CDR1 SGHRS, CDR2 YFSETQ. The CDR3: CASSKNTEAFF. The CDR3 coding sequence is TGCGCCAGCAGTAAGAACACTGAAGCTTTCTTT.

This clone was observed once. The chain is built from TRBV7-6 and TRBJ2-7, with 11 bases fitting TRBD2. CDR1 SGHVS and CDR2 FNYEAQ come from the germline V gene. The CDR3 is 17 amino acids. After removal of 1 base from V and 4 bases from J, the junction contained 9 bases not matched to a gene. CDR3 sequence reads: CASSLDSFGTSGYEQYF. CDR3 DNA sequence: TGTGCCAGCAGCTTAGATAGTTTTGGGACTAGCGGATACGAGCAGTACTTC.

This chain links TRBV18 with TRBJ2-7; TRBD2 is a possible D gene (5 bases). V gave up 2 bases and J gave up 0 bases, with 11 bases separating them. The length of the CDR3 is 15 residues. CDR1 and CDR2 (germline): KGHSH, LQKENI. CDR3 in DNA: TGTGCCAGCTCACCAGCCATAGCGAGCTCCTACGAGCAGTACTTC. It translates to CASSPAIASSYEQYF.

The chain carries TRBV6-1 and TRBJ1-2; D is unclear. In germline, CDR1 is MNHNS, CDR2 SASEGT. CDR3 size: 14 residues. The V end was cut by 4 bases, the J end by 5 bases, with 14 bases between. The CDR3 loop is CASSVAAGGYGYTF. As DNA, the CDR3 is TGTGCCAGCAGTGTTGCGGCAGGAGGGTATGGCTACACCTTC.

The chain uses TRBV30 and TRBJ1-6, with D perhaps TRBD1 (6 bases). This CDR3 comprises 16 residues. Between the trimmed V and J ends, which lost 3 bases and 6 bases, there was a span of 18 bases. In germline, CDR1 is GTSNPN, CDR2 SVGIG (reference sequence). The CDR3 protein is CAWSPPRTAVNSPLHF. DNA of the CDR3: TGTGCCTGGAGCCCCCCTCGGACAGCCGTTAATTCACCCCTCCACTTT.

The J gene is TRBJ2-7, the V gene TRBV7-9, with TRBD2 as a possible D gene (6 bases). V lost 5 bases to trimming and J lost 5 bases, with 19 bases between them. Germline V CDR1 and CDR2: SEHNR, FQNEAQ (reference sequence). The length of the CDR3 is 15 residues. In DNA, the CDR3 is TGTGCCAGCAGCGGGGGAGGAAAGATTCCCCACGAGCAGTACTTC. Translated, it gives CASSGGGKIPHEQYF.

This clone was observed a handful of times. The chain links TRBV27 to TRBJ1-2; tentatively, D is TRBD1 (6 bases). Germline V gene sequence: CDR1 MNHEY, CDR2 SMNVEV (reference sequence). This CDR3 contains 15 residues. V lost 5 bases, J lost 0 bases, and 13 bases lay in between. For the CDR3, the DNA is TGTGCCAGCAGTACCCGGACAGCGGCTAACTATGGCTACACCTTC. This sequence encodes CASSTRTAANYGYTF.